This TCR beta chain emerged from a study of CD8 T cells in ankylosing spondylitis. TCRdb independently ran MiXCR on the 5' RACE reads; one entry per CDR3 protein. The sample has more than 300,000 distinct CDR3 sequences, approximately 10% seen once; the top ten hold roughly 9.1%. Between the trimmed V and J ends, which lost 4 bases and 4 bases, there was a span of 14 bases. CDR1 and CDR2 (germline): SEHNR, FQNEAQ (reference sequence). CDR3 size: 14 residues. This clonotype has a handful of counts. The chain recombines TRBV7-9 with TRBJ2-7; TRBD1 might be the D (6 bases). This TCR came from a female donor with ankylosing spondylitis or in good health (not recorded which). Sequences were obtained from blood, either unsorted or a sorted T cell fraction (not recorded which). The CDR3 is CASSSDRDNYEQYF. The CDR3 nucleotides are TGTGCCAGCAGCTCGGACAGAGATAATTACGAGCAGTACTTC.